The next 29 T cell receptor beta chains were all read from a single sample in a study of T cells in localized non-small cell lung cancer. Method: immunoSEQ multiplex PCR; TCRdb's copy keeps in-frame clones and lacks some. This sample carries about 40,000 clones, about 86% of them seen once, and the ten largest clones take roughly 6.1%. Sequencing was performed on peripheral blood, taken before any cancer treatment. The receptor source for this set is a man between 40 and 70 years old with stage I lung adenocarcinoma.

The chain combines TRBV11-2 with TRBJ1-3; D is unresolved. The length of the CDR3 is 14 residues. V was pared by 0 bases and J by 4 bases, with 7 bases between. CDR1 and CDR2 from the germline V gene are SGHAT and FQNNGV. CDR3 nucleotide sequence: TGTGCCAGCAGCTTAGAGGCGGGAGGAAACACCATATATTTT. Translated, it gives CASSLEAGGNTIYF. Full variable domain (missing parts from reference TRBV11-2 and TRBJ1-3): EAGVAQSPRYKIIEKRQSVAFWCNPISGHATLYWYQQILGQGPKLLIQFQNNGVVDDSQLPKDRFSAERLKGVDSTLKIQPAKLEDSAVYLCASSLEAGGNTIYFGEGSWLTVV.

J is TRBJ2-3 and V is TRBV11-2; D ambiguous. The V gene's germline CDR1 is SGHAT and CDR2 FQNNGV. V gave up 6 bases and J gave up 3 bases, with 4 bases separating them. The CDR3 contains 11 residues. The CDR3 reads CASRKTDTQYF. CDR3 nucleotides: TGTGCCAGCAGGAAGACAGATACGCAGTATTTT. The full variable domain, in which reference TRBV11-2 and TRBJ2-3 provide the parts outside the CDR3, is EAGVAQSPRYKIIEKRQSVAFWCNPISGHATLYWYQQILGQGPKLLIQFQNNGVVDDSQLPKDRFSAERLKGVDSTLKIQPAKLEDSAVYLCASRKTDTQYFGPGTRLTVL.

CDR3 coding DNA: TGCGCCAGCGCTAGACTAGCGGGAGCCCCAGACCCGGGGAGGGAGACCCAGTACTTC. It codes for CASARLAGAPDPGRETQYF. The chain combines TRBV10-2 with TRBJ2-5, with 12 bases fitting TRBD2. CDR3 length: 19 residues. CDR1 is WSHSY, CDR2 SAAADI, per germline. V was pared by 8 bases and J by 5 bases, with 21 bases of the junction left unmatched.

J is TRBJ2-7 and V is TRBV9, with D maybe TRBD2 (6 bases). CDR1 is SGDLS, CDR2 YYNGEE, per germline. The CDR3 has 14 amino acids. The V gene lost 3 bases and the J gene lost 5 bases, with 15 bases spanning the gap. For the CDR3, the DNA is TGTGCCAGCAGCGGGGGAGGCTGGGTGGACGAGCAGTACTTC. Its translation: CASSGGGWVDEQYF.

The J gene is TRBJ2-5, the V gene TRBV5-4, with a tentative D call TRBD2 (7 bases). The length of the CDR3 is 17 residues. Germline V CDR1 and CDR2: SGHNT, YYREEE (reference sequence). V lost 3 bases and J lost 2, with 20 bases in between. The CDR3 nucleotides read TGTGCCAGCAGCTCGGCGATCGGGGAGGGGGGTCAAGAGACCCAGTACTTC. Amino acids: CASSSAIGEGGQETQYF.

CDR3 sequence reads: CASSLEPPSRPYEAFF. CDR3 nucleotides: TGTGCCAGCAGCTTAGAACCCCCCAGTAGGCCCTATGAAGCTTTCTTT. V usage is TRBV7-6 and J usage is TRBJ1-1, with D unresolved. The CDR3 runs 16 residues. The germline V gene has CDR1 SGHVS and CDR2 FNYEAQ. V was pared by 1 base and J by 7 bases, with 19 bases between.

The V call is TRBV10-3, the J call TRBJ2-3, with 7 positions matching TRBD2. The CDR3 has 15 residues. V dropped 6 bases and J dropped 0; count of bases not matched to a gene: 6. The V gene's germline CDR1 is ENHRY and CDR2 SYGVKD. CDR3 residues: CAISELALSTDTQYF. CDR3 sequence (DNA): TGTGCCATCAGCGAACTAGCGCTGAGCACAGATACGCAGTATTTT.

In nucleotides, the CDR3 is TGTGCCAGCAGTTCCTTGGACTCAGGTAGGCCCACGAGTGAGCAGTTCTTC. Translating gives CASSSLDSGRPTSEQFF. The chain uses TRBV28 and TRBJ2-1; tentative D call: TRBD2 (5 bases). Germline V gene sequence: CDR1 MDHEN, CDR2 SYDVKM. The V and J ends lost 4 bases and 9 bases respectively, with 25 bases between them. This CDR3 region has 17 residues.

The sample holds one count of this clone. This chain joins TRBV5-1 and TRBJ2-1, with TRBD2 matching over 10 bases. Trimming took 3 bases from V and 5 from J; bases not matched to a gene: 2. The CDR3 length is 14 residues. CDR1 and CDR2 (germline): SGHRS, YFSETQ. CDR3 nucleotide sequence: TGCGCCAGCAGCTCTGGACTAGCGGACAATGAGCAGTTCTTC. Protein sequence: CASSSGLADNEQFF.

The genes are TRBV4-1 and TRBJ2-7; 8 bases agree with TRBD2. With V trimmed by 0 bases and J by 4 bases, 5 bases remained unmatched. The CDR3 extends over 15 amino acids. Germline CDR1 MGHRA, CDR2 YSYEKL. The DNA of the CDR3 is TGCGCCAGCAGCCAAGATATAGCGGGATATTACGAGCAGTACTTC. As protein: CASSQDIAGYYEQYF.

The chain employs TRBV19 and TRBJ1-1; 9 positions match TRBD1. V was pared by 6 bases and J by 4 bases, with 3 bases of the junction left unmatched. CDR1 and CDR2 (germline): LNHDA, SQIVND (reference sequence). This CDR3 spans 13 amino acids. This chain's CDR3 is CASRRDRATEAFF. CDR3 bases: TGTGCCAGTAGAAGGGACAGGGCCACTGAAGCTTTCTTT.

V and J are TRBV18 and TRBJ2-7; D not resolved. The germline V and J ends were trimmed by 3 bases and 0 bases, with 9 bases remaining between them. Germline CDR1 is KGHSH and CDR2 is LQKENI. CDR3 length: 14 amino acids. CDR3: CASSPQSLSYEQYF. Written as DNA, the CDR3 is TGTGCCAGCTCACCCCAGAGTCTCTCCTACGAGCAGTACTTC. Based on the CDR3 plus reference TRBV18 and TRBJ2-7, the full variable domain is NAGVMQNPRHLVRRRGQEARLRCSPMKGHSHVYWYRQLPEEGLKFMVYLQKENIIDESGMPKERFSAEFPKEGPSILRIQQVVRGDSAAYFCASSPQSLSYEQYFGPGTRLTVT.

This chain links TRBV27 with TRBJ2-6; TRBD1 aligns across 8 bases. The CDR3 is 17 residues long. CDR1 is MNHEY and CDR2 is SMNVEV in the germline V gene (reference sequence). Trimming took 10 bases from V and 0 from J; bases not matched to a gene: 11. The CDR3 loop reads CATTRGQTFSGANVLTF. CDR3 nucleotide sequence: TGTGCCACTACCAGGGGGCAGACATTCTCTGGGGCCAACGTCCTGACTTTC.

V usage is TRBV27 and J usage is TRBJ2-7; D is possibly TRBD1 (6 bases). V shed 6 bases and J shed 3 bases, with 12 bases lying between them. The V gene's germline CDR1 is MNHEY and CDR2 SMNVEV (reference sequence). This CDR3 is built from 13 residues. The CDR3 nucleotides read TGTGCCAGCAGGGCAAGAGGGGGCTACGAGCAGTACTTC. Encoded protein: CASRARGGYEQYF.

The chain joins TRBV6-5 to TRBJ2-1; 7 bases are a match to TRBD2. The J segment lost 4 bases and the V segment lost 5 bases, leaving 5 bases of the junction unmatched. Germline V lookup: CDR1 MNHEY, CDR2 SVGAGI. The CDR3 totals 14 residues. Here the CDR3 reads CASSGLGVYNEQFF. The CDR3 DNA follows: TGTGCCAGCAGTGGACTAGGGGTATACAATGAGCAGTTCTTC.

The chain couples TRBV7-2 to TRBJ2-6; D is unclear. There are 16 residues in the CDR3. The germline CDR1 and CDR2 sequences are SGHTA and FQGNSA. Trimming removed 6 bases at V and 0 bases at J, with 12 bases between. CDR3 amino acids: CASSRYTNSGANVLTF. The CDR3 DNA is TGTGCCAGCAGTCGTTACACAAACTCTGGGGCCAACGTCCTGACTTTC.

The chain couples TRBV11-2 to TRBJ2-1; perhaps TRBD2 as D (5 bases). Germline values: CDR1 SGHAT, CDR2 FQNNGV. The CDR3 length is 15 residues. The ends were cut back, 1 base at V and 12 bases at J, with 19 bases in the middle. The CDR3: CASSLGFSDLARQFF. CDR3 nucleotide sequence: TGTGCCAGCAGCTTAGGATTTAGCGATCTCGCCCGGCAGTTCTTC.

The chain links TRBV7-2 to TRBJ1-3, with TRBD1 as a possible D gene (6 bases). V lost 5 bases and J 0 bases, leaving 17 bases between the germline ends. CDR3 length equals 17 residues. Per germline, CDR1 SGHTA and CDR2 FQGNSA. The CDR3 DNA is TGTGCCAGCAGCCCCACGTCGGAGGGGGGCTCTGGAAACACCATATATTTT. Encoded protein: CASSPTSEGGSGNTIYF.

The table lists this clone with a count of one. V is TRBV4-2 and J is TRBJ2-1; D is unclear. CDR1 and CDR2 from the germline V gene are LGHNA and YNFKEQ. The germline V and J ends were trimmed by 1 base and 7 bases, with 5 bases remaining between them. This CDR3 has 12 amino acids. CDR3 DNA: TGTGCCAGCAGCCAAGTGGCAAATGAGCAGTTCTTC. Protein sequence: CASSQVANEQFF.

This chain joins TRBV7-2 and TRBJ2-7; D remains unclear. V lost 1 base and J 2 bases, leaving 12 bases between the germline ends. The CDR3 length is 15 residues. Germline V gives CDR1 SGHTA, CDR2 FQGNSA. CDR3 bases: TGTGCCAGCAGCTTAGTATCCATAGTCCCCTACGAGCAGTACTTC. This codes for CASSLVSIVPYEQYF.

This chain links TRBV10-1 with TRBJ1-4, with TRBD1 as a possible D gene (6 bases). Germline-derived CDR1 and CDR2 are WNHNN and SYGVQD (reference sequence). CDR3 length equals 13 residues. The V gene lost 5 bases and the J gene lost 4 bases, with 8 bases spanning the gap. The CDR3: CASSTGINEKLFF. The CDR3 DNA reads as TGCGCCAGCAGTACAGGGATTAATGAAAAACTGTTTTTT.

The rearrangement joins TRBV28 to TRBJ2-5, with D perhaps given as TRBD1 or TRBD2 (6 bases each). CDR1 and CDR2 from the germline V gene are MDHEN and SYDVKM. Trimming removed 3 bases from V and 4 bases from J, with 12 bases in between. The CDR3 is made up of 14 amino acids. CDR3 region: CASSFLEGGETQYF. The DNA for the CDR3 is TGTGCCAGCAGTTTTTTGGAGGGGGGAGAGACCCAGTACTTC.

The chain recombines TRBV27 with TRBJ2-3; weak D call: TRBD1 (6 bases). The germline V gene encodes CDR1 MNHEY and CDR2 SMNVEV (reference sequence). V was clipped by 6 bases and J by 2 bases, with 12 bases between them. The CDR3 loop spans 14 amino acids. The CDR3 region is CASSRGPSTDTQYF. The CDR3 coding sequence is TGTGCCAGCAGCAGGGGACCATCCACAGATACGCAGTATTTT.

The chain is built from TRBV19 and TRBJ2-3, with 14 bases matching TRBD2. Trimming removed 5 bases from V and 1 base from J; junction bases left unmatched: 14. The CDR3 is 20 residues long. Germline-derived CDR1 and CDR2 are LNHDA and SQIVND (reference sequence). The CDR3 DNA follows: TGTGCCAGTAGTCCGGGACTAGCGGGAGCCCCCCACTGGGGCACAGATACGCAGTATTTT. Its translation: CASSPGLAGAPHWGTDTQYF.

The chain recombines TRBV6-1 with TRBJ2-3, with 7 bases lining up with TRBD2. This CDR3 is built from 14 residues. Trimming cost V 7 bases and J 0 bases; bases outside gene matches: 4. CDR1 and CDR2 from the germline V gene are MNHNS and SASEGT. The CDR3 DNA follows: TGTGCCAGCAAAAAAGCGGGAAGCACAGATACGCAGTATTTT. It encodes CASKKAGSTDTQYF.

The V call is TRBV29-1, the J call TRBJ2-7, with 7 bases fitting TRBD1. In germline, CDR1 is SQVTM, CDR2 ANQGSEA. The V gene end was trimmed by 4 bases and the J gene end by 3 bases; junction bases not matched to a gene: 6. The CDR3 length is 13 residues. CDR3 loop: CSVAGQRYYEQYF. The DNA of the CDR3 is TGCAGCGTTGCGGGACAGAGATACTACGAGCAGTACTTC.

The table lists this clone with a few counts. The chain uses TRBV19 and TRBJ2-2; the D gene is possibly TRBD1 (6 bases). Germline V CDR1 and CDR2: LNHDA, SQIVND (reference sequence). The ends were cut back, 4 bases at V and 0 bases at J, with 12 bases in the middle. The CDR3 sequence is 16 residues long. The CDR3 coding sequence is TGTGCCAGTAGTAAACCAGGGGTTACGAACACCGGGGAGCTGTTTTTT. Translation: CASSKPGVTNTGELFF.

V usage is TRBV5-4 and J usage is TRBJ2-1, with 7 bases aligning to TRBD1. V dropped 4 bases and J dropped 2; count of bases not matched to a gene: 9. The CDR3 covers 16 residues. Germline lookup yields CDR1 SGHNT and CDR2 YYREEE (reference sequence). CDR3 DNA sequence: TGTGCCAGCAGCCAACTAGACAGGGACACCTACAATGAGCAGTTCTTC. Amino acid sequence: CASSQLDRDTYNEQFF. Full variable domain (rest looked up from reference TRBV5-4 and TRBJ2-1): ETGVTQSPTHLIKTRGQQVTLRCSSQSGHNTVSWYQQALGQGPQFIFQYYREEENGRGNFPPRFSGLQFPNYSSELNVNALELDDSALYLCASSQLDRDTYNEQFFGPGTRLTVL.

The chain combines TRBV10-3 with TRBJ1-4; D not certain. Between the trimmed V and J ends, which lost 7 bases and 3 bases, there was a span of 9 bases. This CDR3 spans 13 amino acids. Germline V CDR1 and CDR2: ENHRY, SYGVKD. CDR3 DNA: TGTGCCATCAAGGACGGCCCTAATGAAAAACTGTTTTTT. This encodes CAIKDGPNEKLFF.